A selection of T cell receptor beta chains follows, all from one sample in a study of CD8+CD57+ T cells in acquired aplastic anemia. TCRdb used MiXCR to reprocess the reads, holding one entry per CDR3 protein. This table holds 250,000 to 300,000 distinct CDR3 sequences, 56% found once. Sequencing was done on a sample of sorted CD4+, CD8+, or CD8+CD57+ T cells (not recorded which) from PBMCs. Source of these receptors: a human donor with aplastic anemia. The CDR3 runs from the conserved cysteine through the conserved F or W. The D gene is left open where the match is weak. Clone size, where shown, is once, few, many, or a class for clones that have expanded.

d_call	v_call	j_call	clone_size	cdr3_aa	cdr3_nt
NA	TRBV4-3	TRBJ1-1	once	CASSQVSRTQDTEAFF	TGCGCCAGCAGCCAAGTTTCAAGGACGCAGGACACTGAAGCTTTCTTT
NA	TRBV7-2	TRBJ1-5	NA	CASSYGTMPYSNQPQHF	TGTGCCAGCAGCTACGGCACCATGCCATATAGCAATCAGCCCCAGCATTTT
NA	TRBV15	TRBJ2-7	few	CATSSEGTRKYF	TGTGCCACCAGCAGTGAAGGGACAAGGAAGTACTTC
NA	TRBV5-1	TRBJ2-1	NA	CASQTQGANEQFF	TGCGCCAGCCAAACACAGGGCGCCAATGAGCAGTTCTTC
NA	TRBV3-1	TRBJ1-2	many	CASSQVQLQGYGYTF	TGTGCCAGCAGCCAAGTACAGCTCCAAGGGTATGGCTACACCTTC
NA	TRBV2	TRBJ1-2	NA	CATTGTNYGYTF	TGTGCCACCACAGGGACTAACTATGGCTACACCTTC
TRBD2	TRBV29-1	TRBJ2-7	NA	CSVGSLAGAYEQYF	TGCAGCGTTGGGTCACTAGCGGGAGCTTACGAGCAGTACTTC
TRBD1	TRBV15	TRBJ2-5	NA	CATSSSGGAETQYF	TGTGCCACCAGCAGCTCAGGGGGTGCGGAGACCCAGTACTTC
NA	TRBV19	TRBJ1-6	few	CASNLHALGAGNSPLHF	TGTGCCAGTAACCTTCACGCGTTGGGGGCTGGTAATTCACCCCTCCACTTT
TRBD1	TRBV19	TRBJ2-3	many	CASLAAGRGFVEPQYF	TGTGCCAGCCTGGCGGCGGGCAGGGGGTTTGTCGAGCCGCAGTATTTT
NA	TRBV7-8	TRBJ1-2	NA	CASSFSENYGYTF	TGTGCCAGCAGCTTCTCGGAGAACTATGGCTACACCTTC
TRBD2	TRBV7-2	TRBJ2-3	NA	CASSVELAGYTDTQYF	TGTGCCAGCAGCGTAGAGCTAGCGGGATACACAGATACGCAGTATTTT
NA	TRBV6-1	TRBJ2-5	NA	CAGKSGEETQYF	TGTGCCGGGAAGTCGGGGGAAGAGACCCAGTACTTC
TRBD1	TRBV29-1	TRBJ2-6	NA	CSVGQVSGANVLTF	TGCAGCGTCGGACAGGTCTCTGGGGCCAACGTCCTGACTTTC
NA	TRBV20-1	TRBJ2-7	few	CSARDRQGGRYEQYF	TGCAGTGCTAGGGACCGACAGGGAGGCCGCTACGAGCAGTACTTC
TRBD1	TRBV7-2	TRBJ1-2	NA	CASSYGQGYGYTF	TGTGCCAGCAGCTACGGACAGGGCTATGGCTACACCTTC
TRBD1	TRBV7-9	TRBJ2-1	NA	CASSFGDREYNEQFF	TGTGCCAGCAGCTTCGGAGACAGGGAGTACAATGAGCAGTTCTTC
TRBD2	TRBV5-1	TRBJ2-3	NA	CASSLAAGGF	TGCGCCAGCAGCTTGGCGGCGGGAGGTTTT
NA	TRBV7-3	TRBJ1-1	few	CASSLEYDTEAFF	TGTGCCAGCAGCTTAGAGTACGACACTGAAGCTTTCTTT
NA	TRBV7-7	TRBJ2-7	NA	CASSLVRGNDEQYF	TGTGCTAGCAGCTTAGTTCGGGGGAACGACGAGCAGTACTTC
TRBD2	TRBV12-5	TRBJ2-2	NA	CASSPGLGELFF	TGTGCCAGCAGTCCGGGACTAGGGGAGCTGTTTTTT
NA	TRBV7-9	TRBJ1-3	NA	CASSQSGGRNTIYF	TGTGCCAGCAGCCAAAGCGGGGGGAGGAACACCATATATTTT
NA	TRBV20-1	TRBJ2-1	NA	CSARDGGNVRYNEQFF	TGCAGTGCTAGAGATGGAGGAAATGTAAGGTACAATGAGCAGTTCTTC
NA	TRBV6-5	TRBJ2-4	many	CASSYAGTGENIQYF	TGTGCCAGCAGTTACGCGGGGACGGGGGAAAACATTCAGTACTTC
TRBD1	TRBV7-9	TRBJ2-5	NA	CASSLGDRTGNEETQYF	TGTGCCAGCAGCTTGGGCGATCGGACAGGGAACGAAGAGACCCAGTACTTC
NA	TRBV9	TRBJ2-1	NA	CASSVTGLNEQLF	TGTGCCAGCAGCGTAACAGGGCTCAATGAGCAGCTCTTC
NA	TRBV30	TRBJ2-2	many	CAWSRGLTGELFF	TGTGCCTGGAGTCGTGGCCTCACCGGGGAGCTGTTTTTT
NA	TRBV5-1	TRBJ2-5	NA	CASSLTGPKGETQYF	TGCGCCAGCAGCTTGACAGGGCCCAAGGGAGAGACCCAGTACTTC
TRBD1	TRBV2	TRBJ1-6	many	CASSDRGQGSSYNSPLHF	TGTGCCAGCAGTGATAGGGGACAGGGAAGCTCCTATAATTCACCCCTCCACTTT
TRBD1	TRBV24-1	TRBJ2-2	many	CATSDPTGGNTGELFF	TGTGCCACCAGTGACCCGACAGGGGGTAACACCGGGGAGCTGTTTTTT
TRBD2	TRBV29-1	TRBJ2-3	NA	CGVVVLAGNTDTQYF	TGCGGCGTTGTCGTTCTAGCGGGTAACACAGATACGCAGTATTTT
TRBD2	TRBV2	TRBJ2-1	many	CASTGLAGITLGNEQFF	TGTGCCAGCACGGGACTAGCGGGTATAACCCTCGGGAATGAGCAGTTCTTC
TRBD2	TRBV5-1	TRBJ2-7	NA	CASSLISGREQYF	TGCGCCAGCAGCTTGATTAGCGGGAGGGAGCAGTACTTC
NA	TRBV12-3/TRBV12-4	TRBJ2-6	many	CASSLVGANVLTF	TGTGCCAGCAGTTTGGTGGGGGCCAACGTCCTGACTTTC
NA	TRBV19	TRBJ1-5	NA	CASTKGIPQPQHF	TGTGCCAGTACAAAGGGGATACCTCAGCCCCAGCATTTT
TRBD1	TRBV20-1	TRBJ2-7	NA	CSASQGVRYEQYF	TGCAGTGCTAGTCAGGGGGTGAGGTACGAGCAGTACTTC
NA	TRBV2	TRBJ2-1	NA	CASSEANVGNEHFF	TGTGCTAGCAGTGAAGCCAACGTAGGCAATGAGCATTTCTTC
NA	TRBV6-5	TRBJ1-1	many	CASKPTRASEAFF	TGTGCCAGCAAACCAACCCGCGCGTCTGAAGCTTTCTTT
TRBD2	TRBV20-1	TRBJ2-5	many	CSAQQLLAGGGETQYF	TGCAGTGCCCAACAGCTACTAGCGGGGGGGGGAGAGACCCAGTACTTC
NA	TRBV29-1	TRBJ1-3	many	CSVVVRAPGNTIYF	TGCAGCGTTGTTGTCAGGGCTCCTGGAAACACCATATATTTT
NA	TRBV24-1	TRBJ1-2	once	CATSDLLRNYGYTF	TGTGCCACCAGTGATTTGCTCAGGAACTATGGCTACACCTTC
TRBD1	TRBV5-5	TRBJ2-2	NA	CASSSQPGQGASGELSF	TGTGCCAGCAGCTCGCAACCGGGACAGGGGGCATCCGGGGAGCTGTCTTTT
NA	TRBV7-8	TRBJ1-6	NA	CASSIVGTGTSPFHF	NA
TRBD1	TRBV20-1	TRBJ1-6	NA	CSANPGQNNSPLHF	TGCAGTGCGAACCCGGGACAGAATAATTCACCCCTCCACTTT
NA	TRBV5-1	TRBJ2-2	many	CASSLPTFTGELFF	TGCGCCAGCAGCTTACCGACGTTCACCGGGGAGCTGTTTTTT
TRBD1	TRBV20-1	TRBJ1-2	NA	CRTGQGQAYGYTF	TGCAGGACAGGACAGGGTCAGGCCTATGGCTACACCTTC
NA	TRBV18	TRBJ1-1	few	CASFPVAPNTEAFF	TGTGCCAGCTTCCCGGTAGCCCCGAACACTGAAGCTTTCTTT
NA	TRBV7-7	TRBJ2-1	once	CASSPPQGPMQSF	TGTGCCAGCTCGCCCCCGCAGGGGCCTATGCAGTCCTTC
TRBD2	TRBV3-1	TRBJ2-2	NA	CASSGLASGELFF	TGTGCCAGCAGCGGACTAGCGTCAGGGGAGCTGTTTTTT
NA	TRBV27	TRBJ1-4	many	CASIVKGHPIGKLFF	TGTGCCAGCATCGTGAAGGGCCACCCAATCGGGAAACTGTTTTTT
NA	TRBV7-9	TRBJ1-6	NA	CASSFGTGGLGSPLHF	TGTGCCAGCAGCTTTGGGACGGGGGGCTTGGGTTCACCCCTCCACTTT